These T cell receptor beta chains were read from a single sample in a study of radiotherapy plus CTLA-4 blockade in lung cancer. Produced via immunoSEQ multiplex PCR; TCRdb's table is partial and in-frame only. In the table there are tens of thousands of clones, approximately 80% of which are singletons. Sequenced material: peripheral blood, taken from a patient treated with radiotherapy plus ipilimumab. Receptors were obtained from a human donor with non-small cell lung cancer whose response to radiotherapy plus ipilimumab could not be evaluated. Both conserved end residues are part of each CDR3. Fields, in order: clone size, V gene, J gene, D gene, CDR3 DNA, CDR3 protein. A D gene is named only where the DNA matches it firmly. Size tells how often a clone was seen (once, few, many) or the class of an expanded clone, and some rows leave it out.

>-|TRBV9|TRBJ2-2|-
TGTGCCAGCAGCGTCGGTGTTTCCGGGGAGCTGTTTTTT
CASSVGVSGELFF
>-|TRBV19|TRBJ1-5|-
TGTGCCAGTAGTATCCCGGGGGGGGGCGCCGGCAATCAGCCCCAGCATTTT
CASSIPGGGAGNQPQHF
>-|TRBV6-4|TRBJ1-2|TRBD1
TGTGCCAGCAGTAAGGGACAGAACTATGGCTACACCTTC
CASSKGQNYGYTF
>few|TRBV6-6|TRBJ2-1|TRBD2
TGTGCCAGCAGTGGACTAGCGGGGATCAATGAGCAGTTCTTC
CASSGLAGINEQFF
>-|TRBV28|TRBJ2-1|TRBD2
TGTGCCAGCAGTACCGGGACTAGCGGGGGTAGGTATGAGCAGTTCTTC
CASSTGTSGGRYEQFF
>-|TRBV15|TRBJ2-3|TRBD1
TGTGCCACCAGCAGTTCGGACAGGCCAGATACGCAGTATTTT
CATSSSDRPDTQYF
>-|TRBV5-1|TRBJ2-3|TRBD2
TGCGCCAGCAGCTTGAGGTCTAGCGGGGGGGCAGATACGCAGTATTTT
CASSLRSSGGADTQYF
>-|TRBV7-9|TRBJ2-7|-
TGTGCCAGCAGCCGGAGGAACTCCGAGCAGTACTTC
CASSRRNSEQYF
>-|TRBV18|TRBJ1-2|-
TGTGCCAGCTCTCGGTCTGAGGGTATCTATGGCTACACCTTC
CASSRSEGIYGYTF
>few|TRBV2|TRBJ2-6|TRBD1
TGTGCCAGCACCCTTGACAGGGCTGGGGCCAACGTCCTGACTTTC
CASTLDRAGANVLTF
>few|TRBV7-9|TRBJ2-1|TRBD2
TGTGCCAGCAGCTTTCCTAGCGGTAATAATGAGCAGTTCTTC
CASSFPSGNNEQFF
>-|TRBV9|TRBJ2-7|TRBD2
TGTGCCAGCAGCCCGGGGACTAGCGGGAGGAGACCCTACGAGCAGTACTTC
CASSPGTSGRRPYEQYF
>-|TRBV7-2|TRBJ1-1|-
TGTGCCAGCAGCTTATTTGACAGCCTGAACACTGAAGCTTTCTTT
CASSLFDSLNTEAFF
>-|TRBV6-1|TRBJ2-1|-
TGTGCCAGCAGTGATCAGGGGCTGAATGAGCAGTTCTTC
CASSDQGLNEQFF
>-|TRBV5-4|TRBJ2-2|-
TGTGCCAGCAGCTTTGGTTCGGGGAACACCGGGGAGCTGTTTTTT
CASSFGSGNTGELFF
>-|TRBV5-5|TRBJ2-7|TRBD2
TGTGCCAGCAGCCTGGTGGGGGGGAGGAACGAGCAGTACTTC
CASSLVGGRNEQYF
>-|TRBV30|TRBJ1-4|TRBD1
TGTGCCTGGAGTGTGGGACAGGAGGGTGAAAAACTGTTTTTT
CAWSVGQEGEKLFF
>few|TRBV2|TRBJ1-2|-
TGTGCCAGCAGTGAGGCCCTCAGCTATGGCTACACCTTC
CASSEALSYGYTF
>-|TRBV28|TRBJ2-4|-
TGTGCCAGCAGTTTGGGTGGAGGAGCCAAAAACATTCAGTACTTC
CASSLGGGAKNIQYF
>-|TRBV9|TRBJ2-7|TRBD1
TGTGCCAGCAGCCGCGACAGGGGGCGCCCCTACGAGCAGTACTTC
CASSRDRGRPYEQYF
>-|TRBV5-1|TRBJ2-3|-
TGCGCCAGCAGCTTGGTTGGAGCGGGCGGCGGGGATACGCAGTATTTT
CASSLVGAGGGDTQYF
>-|TRBV30|TRBJ1-6|-
TGTGCCTGGAGTGTACGTAACAGGCCGGATTCACCCCTCCACTTT
CAWSVRNRPDSPLHF
>-|TRBV16|TRBJ2-3|TRBD1
TGTGCCAGCAGCCATGACGGACAGGGTTTGGTAACAGATACGCAGTATTTT
CASSHDGQGLVTDTQYF
>-|TRBV6-5|TRBJ2-7|TRBD1
TGTGCCAGCAGTAGGGACAGGGGGAGTGTCGAGCAGTACTTC
CASSRDRGSVEQYF
>-|TRBV19|TRBJ2-7|TRBD1
TGTGCCAGTAGTCGTGGACAGGGAACCTACAACGAGCAGTACTTC
CASSRGQGTYNEQYF
>few|TRBV9|TRBJ2-1|TRBD2
TGTGCCAGCAGCGTAGTAGCGGGAGAAAACAATGAGCAGTTCTTC
CASSVVAGENNEQFF
>-|TRBV7-2|TRBJ2-1|-
TGTGCCAGCAGCCCACTGAGACGGACAGTGGAGCAGTTCTTC
CASSPLRRTVEQFF
>large|TRBV10-3|TRBJ1-3|-
TGTGCCATCAGGGACAGCTCTGGAAACACCATATATTTT
CAIRDSSGNTIYF
>-|TRBV4-3|TRBJ1-6|-
TGCGCCAGCAGCCAAGCGGGTTGGAGTGATTCACCCCTCCACTTT
CASSQAGWSDSPLHF
>-|TRBV2|TRBJ2-1|-
TGTGCCAGCAGTGATCGACTAGTTATAAATGAGCAGTTCTTC
CASSDRLVINEQFF
>-|TRBV28|TRBJ2-1|TRBD2
TGTGCCAGCAGTTGGCGGACTAGCGGGGGGCACGAGCAGTTCTTC
CASSWRTSGGHEQFF
>few|TRBV28|TRBJ1-4|-
TGTGCCAGCAGGGGGCAAGGGACTTGGGAACTGTTTTTT
CASRGQGTWELFF
>few|TRBV15|TRBJ2-7|TRBD1
TGTGCCACCAGCAGGGACAGGGAGATTGACGAGCAGTACTTC
CATSRDREIDEQYF
>medium-sized|TRBV19|TRBJ1-2|-
TGTGCCAGCACCGCCGCGGGGGATGGTTATGGCTACACCTTC
CASTAAGDGYGYTF
>-|TRBV9|TRBJ2-7|-
TGTGCCAGCAGCACAAGCGGGACAACCTACGAGCAGTACTTC
CASSTSGTTYEQYF
>-|TRBV30|TRBJ1-1|TRBD1
TGTGCCTGGAGGACCGGGACAGGGGCGGCTGAAGCTTTCTTT
CAWRTGTGAAEAFF
>-|TRBV5-4|TRBJ2-1|TRBD2
TGTGCCAGCAGCTTGCAGGGACTAGCAGACAATGAGCAGTTCTTC
CASSLQGLADNEQFF
>-|TRBV11-1|TRBJ2-7|-
TGTGCCAGCAGCTTAGCATTAAGCAGGAACTTCTACGAGCAGTACTTC
CASSLALSRNFYEQYF
>-|TRBV6-5|TRBJ2-5|TRBD1
TGTGCCAGCAGTTGGACAGGGGGCATTAAGACCCAGTACTTC
CASSWTGGIKTQYF
>-|TRBV5-1|TRBJ2-3|-
TGCGCCAGCAGCTTCCCGACGGAGGGACTGCCCTCAGATACGCAGTATTTT
CASSFPTEGLPSDTQYF
>-|TRBV9|TRBJ1-1|-
TGTGCCAGCAGCGCCACGGGAAGTGAGGACACTGAAGCTTTCTTT
CASSATGSEDTEAFF
>-|TRBV19|TRBJ2-5|-
TGTGCCAGTAGTCTCTCGGGTGATTTGGAGACCCAGTACTTC
CASSLSGDLETQYF
>-|TRBV15|TRBJ2-7|-
TGTGCCACCAGCAGTTCCTACAGGGACATCACCTACGAGCAGTACTTC
CATSSSYRDITYEQYF
>few|TRBV18|TRBJ2-7|-
TGTGCCAGCTCACCGGGACCGAGGGAGGAGTACTTC
CASSPGPREEYF
>-|TRBV11-2|TRBJ2-5|-
TGTGCCAGCAGCTTTCTACCCAGGGCCCAAGAGACCCAGTACTTC
CASSFLPRAQETQYF
>-|TRBV11-2|TRBJ1-5|-
TGTGCCAGCAGCGCGGACACCGATCAGCCCCAGCATTTT
CASSADTDQPQHF
>few|TRBV27|TRBJ2-2|-
TGTGCCAGCAGCTACTCTAAAACTCGGGGCACCGGGGAGCTGTTTTTT
CASSYSKTRGTGELFF
>-|TRBV6-5|TRBJ1-1|TRBD1
TGTGCCAGCAGTTACATAAGGACAGGGGGCGCCCCTGAAGCTTTCTTT
CASSYIRTGGAPEAFF
>few|TRBV19|TRBJ2-2|TRBD2
TGTGCCAGTAGTATAGAAAGTGGACTAGCGGGACATAACACCGGGGAGCTGTTTTTT
CASSIESGLAGHNTGELFF
>-|TRBV27|TRBJ2-5|TRBD2
TGTGCCAGCAGTTTATATAGCGGGGGGTACCAAGAGACCCAGTACTTC
CASSLYSGGYQETQYF
>-|TRBV30|TRBJ2-3|TRBD1
TGTGCCTGGAGTGTACAGGGGATCAGAGATACGCAGTATTTT
CAWSVQGIRDTQYF
>-|TRBV6-5|TRBJ2-7|TRBD1
TGTGCCAGCAGGGGACAGGGTGTTCTACGCGAGCAGTACTTC
CASRGQGVLREQYF
>-|TRBV5-1|TRBJ2-4|-
TGCGCCAGCAGCTTACTTGACAGCAAAAACATTCAGTACTTC
CASSLLDSKNIQYF
>few|TRBV28|TRBJ1-4|TRBD1
TGTGCCAGCGCCCCGGGAGGGGGCAGGGAAAAACTGTTTTTT
CASAPGGGREKLFF
>-|TRBV7-2|TRBJ2-7|TRBD2
TGTGCCAGCAGCTTAGAATGGACGCGGGGGGGGAGGAACGAGCAGTACTTC
CASSLEWTRGGRNEQYF